This TCR beta chain was observed in a study of control samples from healthy donors and cancer patients. The CDR3 is 16 residues long. With 0 bases removed from V and 0 bases from J, the gap between germline ends came to 9 bases. Per the germline V gene, CDR1 is SGHTA and CDR2 is FQGNSA. Generated by immunoSEQ multiplex PCR, the TCRdb table keeps only in-frame clones and is missing some. The sample has some 220,000 clones, 85% to 95% seen once. The sample comprised blood. The TCR sequence derives from a man aged 45 to 65 in good health. The J gene is TRBJ1-5, the V gene TRBV7-2; D might be TRBD1 (5 bases). The CDR3 DNA is TGTGCCAGCAGCTTAGCGGGGGGGGGTAGCAATCAGCCCCAGCATTTT. Amino acids: CASSLAGGGSNQPQHF.